Presented here are 20 T cell receptor beta chains from one specimen sequenced in a study of CXCR3-negative and CXCR3-positive naive CD8 T cells. Researchers prepared the TRB cDNA libraries using 5' RACE with UMI labels. TCRdb reprocessed the 5' RACE reads, with one entry per CDR3 protein and no DNA. Here the sample table reports about 7,400 distinct CDR3 sequences. Sequences were obtained from naive CXCR3- CD8+ T cells from blood. Subset reported: CD45RO-CCR7+CD27+CD95- naive CD8+ T cells lacking CXCR3 (TNR3-). These TCRs come from a human donor in good health. Some clones in this sample may be carry-over from other donors' samples.

This clonotype counts as medium-sized by frequency. The J gene is TRBJ2-1, the V gene TRBV29-1; lacking DNA, the TRBD1 call made by TCRdb goes unchecked. Germline CDR1 and CDR2: SQVTM and ANQGSEA. The CDR3 covers 11 residues. The CDR3 sequence: CSVVHGAGGFF.

The rearrangement joins TRBV6-5 to TRBJ2-5; the D call of TRBD1 rests on TCRdb alone, since no DNA is present to check it. Germline assignment: CDR1 MNHEY and CDR2 SVGAGI. This CDR3 spans 14 amino acids. CDR3 residues: CASSYRGAGETQYF.

By frequency, this clonotype registers medium-sized (0.01 to 0.1%). The chain carries TRBV10-3 and TRBJ1-1; TCRdb picks TRBD1, but there is no DNA to check that call. Germline V gives CDR1 ENHRY, CDR2 SYGVKD. The CDR3 is made up of 12 amino acids. CDR3 sequence reads: CAITTGNTEAFF.

This sequence joins TRBV12-3 or TRBV12-4 and TRBJ2-1; the D call of TRBD2 rests on TCRdb alone, since no DNA is present to check it. The CDR3 spans 15 residues. CDR3 protein: CASSGASGRTRGQFF.

This clonotype is classed as medium-sized by frequency. V and J are TRBV20-1 and TRBJ2-7; with no DNA, the TCRdb D assignment of TRBD1 cannot be verified. CDR1 is DFQATT, CDR2 SNEGSKA, per germline (reference sequence). This CDR3 spans 13 amino acids. CDR3 sequence reads: CSARDRQNYEQYF.

J is TRBJ2-1 and V is TRBV6-6. The CDR3 is 13 amino acids. The germline gives CDR1 MNHNY, CDR2 SVGAGI (reference sequence). The CDR3 loop reads CASSSSLYNEQFF.

By frequency, this clonotype registers medium-sized. The rearrangement uses TRBV18 and TRBJ1-2; TCRdb reports TRBD1, a call that lacks DNA to check it against. The CDR3 is made up of 19 amino acids. CDR1 and CDR2 (germline): KGHSH, LQKENI. The CDR3 is CASSPSFRDRGSNGYGYTF.

This clonotype is deemed medium-sized by its frequency. The chain joins TRBV10-3 to TRBJ2-1; the TRBD2 assignment by TCRdb is unverifiable without DNA. The CDR3 contains 15 residues. The germline V gene has CDR1 ENHRY and CDR2 SYGVKD. This CDR3 reads CATFTTSGGLVEQFF.

This clonotype ranks as medium-sized in terms of frequency. The chain uses TRBV12-3 or TRBV12-4 and TRBJ2-7; TCRdb indicates TRBD2, and absent DNA this call remains unverified. The length of the CDR3 is 17 residues. CDR3 region: CASSPTETSGSIYEQYF.

This chain links TRBV19 with TRBJ1-1. The CDR3 length is 15 residues. The germline gives CDR1 LNHDA, CDR2 SQIVND (reference sequence). The CDR3: CASSIVVQGWTEAFF.

Frequency places this clonotype as medium-sized. J is TRBJ2-5 and V is TRBV20-1; TCRdb calls TRBD1, which cannot be checked without DNA. The CDR3 runs 17 residues. Germline V gene data show CDR1 as DFQATT and CDR2 as SNEGSKA (reference sequence). The CDR3 sequence: CSARDPSSFGGEETQYF.

This clonotype is medium-sized by frequency. V gene TRBV20-1 combines with J gene TRBJ2-7. CDR3 length equals 13 residues. The germline V gene has CDR1 DFQATT and CDR2 SNEGSKA (reference sequence). CDR3 protein: CSARDSGSYEQYF.

Judged by frequency, this clonotype is medium-sized. This chain uses TRBV29-1 with TRBJ2-7; with no DNA, the TCRdb D assignment of TRBD2 cannot be verified. The CDR3 is 15 residues long. Germline V CDR1 and CDR2: SQVTM, ANQGSEA. The CDR3 here is CSVEDLAGGSYEQYF.

The chain combines TRBV3-1 with TRBJ2-1; TCRdb's D call, TRBD2, is unchecked because there is no DNA. In germline, CDR1 is LGHDT, CDR2 YNNKEL (reference sequence). The CDR3 sequence is 16 residues long. CDR3 loop: CASSQGRWGPTNEQFF.

The chain links TRBV29-1 to TRBJ1-1; the D gene TCRdb calls, TRBD1, cannot be checked with no DNA. Germline V CDR1 and CDR2: SQVTM, ANQGSEA. This CDR3 has 14 amino acids. CDR3: CSVEPGLMNTEAFF.

V usage is TRBV7-2 and J usage is TRBJ1-1. The germline gives CDR1 SGHTA, CDR2 FQGNSA. The CDR3 contains 12 residues. The CDR3 reads CASSADITEAFF.

The chain combines TRBV9 with TRBJ2-3; absent DNA, TCRdb's TRBD2 call cannot be checked. Germline CDR1 and CDR2: SGDLS and YYNGEE. The CDR3 covers 20 residues. The CDR3 here is CASSAPSGSSQTKGTDTQYF.

The CDR3 loop reads CSDHGMNTEAFF. V usage is TRBV29-1 and J usage is TRBJ1-1. Germline CDR1 is SQVTM and CDR2 is ANQGSEA. The CDR3 runs 12 residues.

The chain recombines TRBV13 with TRBJ1-6. Germline V gene sequence: CDR1 PRHDT, CDR2 FYEKMQ (reference sequence). The CDR3 is 14 amino acids. This CDR3 is CASSGRTNNSPLHF.

This clonotype is classed as medium-sized (0.01 to 0.1%) by frequency. This chain connects TRBV29-1 to TRBJ2-1; the D gene TCRdb calls, TRBD2, cannot be checked with no DNA. Per germline, CDR1 SQVTM and CDR2 ANQGSEA. This CDR3 contains 13 residues. The CDR3 loop reads CSASGPKGNEQFF.